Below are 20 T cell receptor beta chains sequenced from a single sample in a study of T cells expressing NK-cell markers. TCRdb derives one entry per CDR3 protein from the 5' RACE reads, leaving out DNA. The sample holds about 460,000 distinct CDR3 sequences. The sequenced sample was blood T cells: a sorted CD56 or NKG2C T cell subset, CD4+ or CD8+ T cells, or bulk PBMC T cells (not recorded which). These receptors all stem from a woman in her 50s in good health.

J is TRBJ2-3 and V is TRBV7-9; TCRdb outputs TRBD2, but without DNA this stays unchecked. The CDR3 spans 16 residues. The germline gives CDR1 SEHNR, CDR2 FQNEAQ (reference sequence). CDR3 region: CASSWTSGRPTDTQYF.

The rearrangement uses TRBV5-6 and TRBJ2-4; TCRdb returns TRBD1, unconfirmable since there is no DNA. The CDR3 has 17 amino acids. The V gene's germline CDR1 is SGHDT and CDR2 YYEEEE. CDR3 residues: CASSSITGDWAKNIQYF.

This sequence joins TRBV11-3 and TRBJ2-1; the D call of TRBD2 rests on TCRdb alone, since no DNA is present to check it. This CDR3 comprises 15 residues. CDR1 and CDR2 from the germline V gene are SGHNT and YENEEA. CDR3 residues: CASSLETSGRDEQFF.

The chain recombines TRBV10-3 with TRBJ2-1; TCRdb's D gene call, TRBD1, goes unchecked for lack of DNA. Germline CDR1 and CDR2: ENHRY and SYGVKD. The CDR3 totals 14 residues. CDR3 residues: CAIKGGASYNEQFF.

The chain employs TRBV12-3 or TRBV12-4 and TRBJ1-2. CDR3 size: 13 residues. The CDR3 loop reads CASSVVEGYGYTF.

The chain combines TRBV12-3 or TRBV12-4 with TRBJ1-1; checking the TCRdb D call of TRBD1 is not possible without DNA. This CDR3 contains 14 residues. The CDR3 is CASSLSRGVTEAFF.

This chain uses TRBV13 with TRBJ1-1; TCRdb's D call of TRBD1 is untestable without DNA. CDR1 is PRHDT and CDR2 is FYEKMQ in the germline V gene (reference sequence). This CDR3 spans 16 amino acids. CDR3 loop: CASSLRRQGANTEAFF.

The CDR3 region is CSVERDGKAYEQYF. The V gene is TRBV29-1, the J gene TRBJ2-7; TCRdb gives TRBD2 as the D gene, but with no DNA this cannot be confirmed. Germline-derived CDR1 and CDR2 are SQVTM and ANQGSEA. The CDR3 loop spans 14 amino acids.

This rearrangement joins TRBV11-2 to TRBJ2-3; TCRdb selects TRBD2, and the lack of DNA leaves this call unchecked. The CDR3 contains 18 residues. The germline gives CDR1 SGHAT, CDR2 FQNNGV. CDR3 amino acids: CASSLETSGRAAGDTQYF.

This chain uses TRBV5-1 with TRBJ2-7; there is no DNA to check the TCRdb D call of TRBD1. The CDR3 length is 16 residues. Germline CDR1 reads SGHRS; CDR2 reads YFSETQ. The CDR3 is CASSLNRVTLDGEQYF.

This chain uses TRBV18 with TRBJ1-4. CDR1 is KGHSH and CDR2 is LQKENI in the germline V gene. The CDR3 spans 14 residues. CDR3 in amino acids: CASSRDYGDEKLFF.

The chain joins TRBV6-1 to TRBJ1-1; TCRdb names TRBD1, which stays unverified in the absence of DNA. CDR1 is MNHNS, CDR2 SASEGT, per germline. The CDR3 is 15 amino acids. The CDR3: CASSEKLPRGTEAFF.

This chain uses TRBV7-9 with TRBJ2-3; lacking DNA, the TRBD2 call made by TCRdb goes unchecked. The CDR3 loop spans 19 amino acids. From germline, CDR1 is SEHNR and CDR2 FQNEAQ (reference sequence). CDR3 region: CASSILSGLAGALPDTQYF.

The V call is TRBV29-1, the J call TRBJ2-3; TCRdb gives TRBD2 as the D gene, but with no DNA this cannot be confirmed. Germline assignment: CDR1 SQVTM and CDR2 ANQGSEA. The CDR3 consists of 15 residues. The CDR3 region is CSVKGGRPNTDTQYF.

This chain's CDR3 is CSASLANRAGNTIYF. This chain connects TRBV20-1 to TRBJ1-3; as DNA is missing, the TRBD1 call by TCRdb cannot be tested. The CDR3 is made up of 15 amino acids. Germline V CDR1 and CDR2: DFQATT, SNEGSKA (reference sequence).

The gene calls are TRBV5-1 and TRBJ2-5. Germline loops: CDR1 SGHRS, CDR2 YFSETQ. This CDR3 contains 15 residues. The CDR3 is CASSLDRGTVETQYF. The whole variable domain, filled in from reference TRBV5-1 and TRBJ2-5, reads KAGVTQTPRYLIKTRGQQVTLSCSPISGHRSVSWYQQTPGQGLQFLFEYFSETQRNKGNFPGRFSGRQFSNSRSEMNVSTLELGDSALYLCASSLDRGTVETQYFGPGTRLLVL.

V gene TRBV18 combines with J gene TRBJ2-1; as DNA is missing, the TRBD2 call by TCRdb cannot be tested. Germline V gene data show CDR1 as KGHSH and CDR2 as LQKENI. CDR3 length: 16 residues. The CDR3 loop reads CASSPLGLAGGDEQFF.

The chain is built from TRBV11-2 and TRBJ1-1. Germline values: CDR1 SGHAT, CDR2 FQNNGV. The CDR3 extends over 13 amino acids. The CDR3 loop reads CASSLILGSEAFF.

The CDR3 sequence is CASSAGQRTGGYNEQFF. V gene TRBV7-6 combines with J gene TRBJ2-1; TCRdb gives TRBD1 as the D gene, but with no DNA this cannot be confirmed. The CDR3 has 17 amino acids. Germline V gene sequence: CDR1 SGHVS, CDR2 FNYEAQ.

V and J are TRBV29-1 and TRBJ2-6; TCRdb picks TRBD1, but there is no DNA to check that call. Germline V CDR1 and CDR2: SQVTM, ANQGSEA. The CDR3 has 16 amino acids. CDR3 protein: CSVVDRGSPGANVLTF.